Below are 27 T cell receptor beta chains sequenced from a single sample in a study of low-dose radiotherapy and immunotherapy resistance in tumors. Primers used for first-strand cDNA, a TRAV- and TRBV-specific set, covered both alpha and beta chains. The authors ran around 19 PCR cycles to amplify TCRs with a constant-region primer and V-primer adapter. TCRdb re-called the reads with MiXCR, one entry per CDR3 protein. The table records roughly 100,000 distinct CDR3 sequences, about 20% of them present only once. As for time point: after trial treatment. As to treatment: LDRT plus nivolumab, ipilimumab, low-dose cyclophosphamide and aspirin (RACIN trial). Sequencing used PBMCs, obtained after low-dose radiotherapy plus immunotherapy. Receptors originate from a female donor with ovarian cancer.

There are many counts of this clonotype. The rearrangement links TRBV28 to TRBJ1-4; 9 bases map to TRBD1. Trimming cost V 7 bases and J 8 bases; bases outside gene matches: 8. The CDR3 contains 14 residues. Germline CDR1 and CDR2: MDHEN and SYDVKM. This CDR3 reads CASNQQGAREKLFF. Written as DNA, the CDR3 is TGTGCCAGCAATCAACAGGGGGCTAGGGAAAAACTGTTTTTT.

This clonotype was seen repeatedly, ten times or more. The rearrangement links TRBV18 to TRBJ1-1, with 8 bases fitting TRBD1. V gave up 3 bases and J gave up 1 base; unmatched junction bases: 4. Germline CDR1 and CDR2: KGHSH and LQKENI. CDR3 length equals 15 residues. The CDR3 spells CASSPLDRANTEAFF. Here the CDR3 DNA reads TGTGCCAGCTCACCTCTGGACAGGGCGAACACTGAAGCTTTCTTT.

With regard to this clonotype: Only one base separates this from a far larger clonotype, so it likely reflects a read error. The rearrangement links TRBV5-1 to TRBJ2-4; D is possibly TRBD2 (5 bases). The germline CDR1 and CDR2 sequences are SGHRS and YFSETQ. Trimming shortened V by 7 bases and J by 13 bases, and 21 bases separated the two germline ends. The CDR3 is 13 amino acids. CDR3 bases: TGCGCCAGCGCGGGCCGGTCCAACAATGAGCAGTACTTC. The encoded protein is CASAGRSNNEQYF.

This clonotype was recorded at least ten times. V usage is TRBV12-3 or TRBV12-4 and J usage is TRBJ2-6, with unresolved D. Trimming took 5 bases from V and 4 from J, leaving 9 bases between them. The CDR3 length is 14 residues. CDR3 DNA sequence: TGTGCCAGCAGTATCCTGCCAGGGGCCAACGTCCTGACTTTC. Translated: CASSILPGANVLTF.

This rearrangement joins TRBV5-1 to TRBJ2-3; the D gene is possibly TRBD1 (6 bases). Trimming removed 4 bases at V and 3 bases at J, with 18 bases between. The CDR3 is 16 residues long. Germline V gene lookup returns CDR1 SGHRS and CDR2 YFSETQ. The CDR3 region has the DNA TGCGCCAGCAGCGGATCCAGGGGCGCGGGTACAGATACGCAGTATTTT. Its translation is CASSGSRGAGTDTQYF.

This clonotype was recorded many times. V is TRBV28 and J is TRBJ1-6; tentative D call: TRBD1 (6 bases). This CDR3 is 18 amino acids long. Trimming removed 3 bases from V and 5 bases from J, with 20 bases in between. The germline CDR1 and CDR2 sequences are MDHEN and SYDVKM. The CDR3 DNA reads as TGTGCCAGCAGTTTCGTGGGCTCGACTACAGGGAATAATTCACCCCTCCACTTT. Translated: CASSFVGSTTGNNSPLHF.

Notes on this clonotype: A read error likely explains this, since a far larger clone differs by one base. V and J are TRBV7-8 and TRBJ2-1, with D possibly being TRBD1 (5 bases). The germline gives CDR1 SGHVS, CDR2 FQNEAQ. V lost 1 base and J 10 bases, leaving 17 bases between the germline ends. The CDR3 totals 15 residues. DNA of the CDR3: TGTGCCAGCAGCTTAGTTACGACAGATAGCTACGAGCAGTTCTTC. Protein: CASSLVTTDSYEQFF.

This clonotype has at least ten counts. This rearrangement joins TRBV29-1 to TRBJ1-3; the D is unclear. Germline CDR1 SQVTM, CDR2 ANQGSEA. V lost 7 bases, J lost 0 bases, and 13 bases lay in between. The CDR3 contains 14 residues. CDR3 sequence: CSASEGTSGNTIYF. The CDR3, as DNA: TGCAGCGCCTCGGAGGGAACCTCTGGAAACACCATATATTTT. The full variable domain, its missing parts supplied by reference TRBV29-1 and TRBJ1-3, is SAVISQKPSRDICQRGTSLTIQCQVDSQVTMMFWYRQQPGQSLTLIATANQGSEATYESGFVIDKFPISRPNLTFSTLTVSNMSPEDSSIYLCSASEGTSGNTIYFGEGSWLTVV.

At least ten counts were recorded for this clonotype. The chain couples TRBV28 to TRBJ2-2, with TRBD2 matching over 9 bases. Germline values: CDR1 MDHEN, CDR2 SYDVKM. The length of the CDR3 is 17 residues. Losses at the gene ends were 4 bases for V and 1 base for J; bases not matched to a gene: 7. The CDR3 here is CASSSHRLAVNTGELFF. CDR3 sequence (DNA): TGTGCCAGCAGTTCACACCGACTAGCGGTGAACACCGGGGAGCTGTTTTTT.

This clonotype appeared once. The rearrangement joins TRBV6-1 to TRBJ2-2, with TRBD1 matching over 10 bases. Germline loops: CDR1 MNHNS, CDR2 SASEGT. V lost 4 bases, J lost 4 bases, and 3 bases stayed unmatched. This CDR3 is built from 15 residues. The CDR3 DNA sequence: TGTGCCAGCAGTGTCGGGACAGGGGTCACCGGGGAGCTGTTTTTT. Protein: CASSVGTGVTGELFF.

The CDR3 is CASSPPWGSYEQYF. CDR3 nucleotides: TGTGCCAGCAGCCCCCCCTGGGGCTCCTACGAGCAGTACTTC. The V call is TRBV2, the J call TRBJ2-7, with D unclear. Trimming cost V 6 bases and J 0 bases, with 12 bases left between them. Germline V gene lookup returns CDR1 SNHLY and CDR2 FYNNEI. The CDR3 has 14 amino acids.

The CDR3 loop is CASSVGTSNQPQHF. The CDR3 DNA follows: TGTGCCAGCAGTGTCGGGACGTCCAATCAGCCCCAGCATTTT. V and J are TRBV27 and TRBJ1-5; tentatively, D is TRBD1 (5 bases). The CDR3 is 14 residues long. The germline CDR1 and CDR2 sequences are MNHEY and SMNVEV (reference sequence). V lost 5 bases and J 3 bases, leaving 11 bases between the germline ends.

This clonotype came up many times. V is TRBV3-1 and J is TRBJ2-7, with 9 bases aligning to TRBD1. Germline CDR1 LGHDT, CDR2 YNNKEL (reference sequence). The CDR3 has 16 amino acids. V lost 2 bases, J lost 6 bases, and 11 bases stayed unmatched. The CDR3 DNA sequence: TGTGCCAGCAGCCAACCTACTGGGACAGGGATCGGCGAGCAGTACTTC. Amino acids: CASSQPTGTGIGEQYF.

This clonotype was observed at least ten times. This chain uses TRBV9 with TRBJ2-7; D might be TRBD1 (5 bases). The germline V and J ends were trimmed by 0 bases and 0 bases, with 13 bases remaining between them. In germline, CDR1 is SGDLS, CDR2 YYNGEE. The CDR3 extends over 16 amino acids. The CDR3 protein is CASSVGWGTSSYEQYF. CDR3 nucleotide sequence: TGTGCCAGCAGCGTAGGGTGGGGCACTTCCTCCTACGAGCAGTACTTC.

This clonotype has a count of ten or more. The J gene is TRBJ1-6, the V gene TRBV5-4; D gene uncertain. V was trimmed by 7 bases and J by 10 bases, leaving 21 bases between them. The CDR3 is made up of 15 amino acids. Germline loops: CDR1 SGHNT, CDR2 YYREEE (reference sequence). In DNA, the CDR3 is TGTGCCAGCCGTGAGTGGAGAGGTCGAGAATCACCCCTCCACTTT. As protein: CASREWRGRESPLHF.

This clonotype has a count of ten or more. CDR3 DNA: TGTGCCAGCAGCTTGACTAGCGGGAGTTTCACCTTAGCTAATGAGCAGTTCTTC. As protein: CASSLTSGSFTLANEQFF. This rearrangement joins TRBV11-2 to TRBJ2-1, with 12 bases identical to TRBD2. V trimming: 3 bases; J trimming: 7 bases; junction bases outside the gene matches: 13. CDR3 size: 18 residues. Germline V gives CDR1 SGHAT, CDR2 FQNNGV.

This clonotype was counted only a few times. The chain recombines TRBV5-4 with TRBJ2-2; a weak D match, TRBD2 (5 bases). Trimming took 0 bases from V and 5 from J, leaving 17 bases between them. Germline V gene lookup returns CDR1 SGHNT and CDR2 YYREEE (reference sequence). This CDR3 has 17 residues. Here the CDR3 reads CASSLVPLGRGTGELFF. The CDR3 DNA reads TGTGCCAGCAGCTTGGTACCTTTGGGGAGAGGGACCGGGGAGCTGTTTTTT.

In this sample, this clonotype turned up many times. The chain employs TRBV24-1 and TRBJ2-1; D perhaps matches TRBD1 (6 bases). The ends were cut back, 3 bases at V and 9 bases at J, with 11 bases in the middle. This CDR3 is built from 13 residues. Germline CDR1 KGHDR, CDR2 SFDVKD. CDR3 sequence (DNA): TGTGCCACCAGTGATCCCAGGGGCACTGAGCAGTTCTTC. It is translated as CATSDPRGTEQFF.

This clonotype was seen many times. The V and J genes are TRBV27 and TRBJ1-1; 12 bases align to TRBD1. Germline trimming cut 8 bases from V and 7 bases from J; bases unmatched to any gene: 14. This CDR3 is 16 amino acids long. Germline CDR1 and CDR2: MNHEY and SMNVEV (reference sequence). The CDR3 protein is CASSIRGTGGGGEAFF. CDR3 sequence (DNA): TGTGCCAGCTCGATCCGGGGGACAGGGGGCGGAGGTGAAGCTTTCTTT.

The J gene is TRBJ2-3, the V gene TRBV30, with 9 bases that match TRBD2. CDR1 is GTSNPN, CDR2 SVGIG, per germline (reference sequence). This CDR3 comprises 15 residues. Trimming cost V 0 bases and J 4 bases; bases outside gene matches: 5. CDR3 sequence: CAWSVPSGVSDTQYF. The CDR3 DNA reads TGTGCCTGGAGTGTCCCTAGCGGGGTTTCAGATACGCAGTATTTT.

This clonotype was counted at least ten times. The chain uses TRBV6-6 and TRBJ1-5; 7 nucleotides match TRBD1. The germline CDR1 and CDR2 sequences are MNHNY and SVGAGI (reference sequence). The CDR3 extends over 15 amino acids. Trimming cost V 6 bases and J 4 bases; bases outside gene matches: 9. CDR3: CASSLPGQENQPQHF. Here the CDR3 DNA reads TGTGCCAGCAGCCTACCCGGACAGGAAAATCAGCCCCAGCATTTT.

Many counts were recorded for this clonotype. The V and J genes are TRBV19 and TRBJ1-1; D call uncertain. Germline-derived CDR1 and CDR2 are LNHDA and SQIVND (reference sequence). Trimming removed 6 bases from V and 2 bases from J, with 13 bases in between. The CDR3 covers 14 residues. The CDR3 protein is CASSPPPANTEAFF. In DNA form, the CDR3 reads TGTGCCAGTAGCCCCCCTCCAGCCAACACTGAAGCTTTCTTT.

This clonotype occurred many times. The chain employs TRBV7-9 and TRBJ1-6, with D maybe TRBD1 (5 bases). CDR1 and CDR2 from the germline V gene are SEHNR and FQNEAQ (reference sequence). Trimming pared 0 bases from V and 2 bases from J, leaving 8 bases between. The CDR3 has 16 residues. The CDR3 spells CASSLAAGTYNSPLHF. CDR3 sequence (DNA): TGTGCCAGCAGCTTAGCAGCAGGGACCTATAATTCACCCCTCCACTTT.

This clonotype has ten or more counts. The CDR3 sequence: CASSLNAGLAGETQYF. DNA of the CDR3: TGTGCCAGCAGCCTTAATGCCGGACTAGCGGGTGAGACCCAGTACTTC. This chain uses TRBV12-3 or TRBV12-4 with TRBJ2-5, with 11 bases lining up with TRBD2. V lost 6 bases and J lost 5; bases outside the gene matches: 11. This CDR3 has 16 residues.

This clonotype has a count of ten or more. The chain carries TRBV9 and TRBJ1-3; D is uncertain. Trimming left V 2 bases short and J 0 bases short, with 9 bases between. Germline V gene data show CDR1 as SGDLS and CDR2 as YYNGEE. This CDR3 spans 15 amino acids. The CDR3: CASSVGVSSGNTIYF. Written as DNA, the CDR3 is TGTGCCAGCAGCGTCGGTGTTAGCTCTGGAAACACCATATATTTT.

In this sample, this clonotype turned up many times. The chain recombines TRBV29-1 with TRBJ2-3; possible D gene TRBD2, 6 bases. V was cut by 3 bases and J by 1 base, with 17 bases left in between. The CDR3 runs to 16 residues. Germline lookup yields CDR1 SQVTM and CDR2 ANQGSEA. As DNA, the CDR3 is TGCAGCGTTGAGGCGGTCTCTAGCGCTGGCACAGATACGCAGTATTTT. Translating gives CSVEAVSSAGTDTQYF.

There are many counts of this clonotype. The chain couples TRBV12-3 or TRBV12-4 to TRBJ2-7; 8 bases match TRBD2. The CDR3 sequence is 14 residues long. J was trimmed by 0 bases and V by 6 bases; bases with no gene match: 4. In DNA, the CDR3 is TGTGCCAGCAGCACCGGGACTAGCTCCTACGAGCAGTACTTC. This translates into CASSTGTSSYEQYF.